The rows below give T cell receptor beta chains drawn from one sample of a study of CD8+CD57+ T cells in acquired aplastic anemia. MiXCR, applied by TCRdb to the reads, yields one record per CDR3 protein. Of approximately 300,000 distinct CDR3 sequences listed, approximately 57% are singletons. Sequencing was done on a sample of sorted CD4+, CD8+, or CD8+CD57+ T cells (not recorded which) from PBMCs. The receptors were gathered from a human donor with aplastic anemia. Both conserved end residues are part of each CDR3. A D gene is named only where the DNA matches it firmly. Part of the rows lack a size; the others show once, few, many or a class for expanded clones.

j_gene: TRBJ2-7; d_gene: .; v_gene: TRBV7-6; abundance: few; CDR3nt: TGTGCCAGCAGCTTAGGGACAGTATCCTACGAGCAGTACTTC; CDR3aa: CASSLGTVSYEQYF
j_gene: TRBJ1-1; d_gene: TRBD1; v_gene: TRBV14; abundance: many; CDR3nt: TGTGCCAGCAGCCGGCTTCAGGGGGCTGTCACTGAAGCTTTCTTT; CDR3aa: CASSRLQGAVTEAFF
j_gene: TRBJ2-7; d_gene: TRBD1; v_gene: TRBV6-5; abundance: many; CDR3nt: TGTGCCAGCAAACGTGACAGGGCAACCTACGAGCAGTACTTC; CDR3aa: CASKRDRATYEQYF
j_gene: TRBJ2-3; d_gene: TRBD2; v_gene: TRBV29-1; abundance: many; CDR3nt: TGCAGCGTTACCGTAGCGGGAGATACGCAGTATTTT; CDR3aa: CSVTVAGDTQYF
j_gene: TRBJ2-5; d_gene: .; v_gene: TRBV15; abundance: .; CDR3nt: TGTGCCACCAGGGGGGTAGGGGACCAAGAGACCCAGTACTTC; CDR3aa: CATRGVGDQETQYF
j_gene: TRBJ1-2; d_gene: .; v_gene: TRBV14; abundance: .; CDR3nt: TGTGCCAGCAGCCAAGTGCCCAGGGCCCAACTTTACTTC; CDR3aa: CASSQVPRAQLYF
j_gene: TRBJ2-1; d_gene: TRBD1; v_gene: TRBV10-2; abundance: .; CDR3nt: TGCGCCAGCATCGCCGGGACAGGGAGGAACAATGAGCAGTTCTTC; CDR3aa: CASIAGTGRNNEQFF
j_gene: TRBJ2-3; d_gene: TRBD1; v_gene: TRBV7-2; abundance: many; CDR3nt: TGTGCCAGCAGCCCACAGGGGCAAACAGATACGCAGTATTTT; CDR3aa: CASSPQGQTDTQYF
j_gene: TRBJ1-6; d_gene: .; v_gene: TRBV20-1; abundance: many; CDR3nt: TGCAGTGCTCGACGGTCGGTCGTGAATTCACCCCTCCACTTT; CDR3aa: CSARRSVVNSPLHF
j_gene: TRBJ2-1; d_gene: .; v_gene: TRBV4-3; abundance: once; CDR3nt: TGCGCCAGCAGCCAAGGCTCAGGTTCCAATGAGCAGTTCTTC; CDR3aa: CASSQGSGSNEQFF
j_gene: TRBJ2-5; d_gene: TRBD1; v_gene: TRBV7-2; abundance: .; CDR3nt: TGTGCCAGCAGCTTAGCAGGGGGCGCGGGGACCCAGTACTTC; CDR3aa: CASSLAGGAGTQYF
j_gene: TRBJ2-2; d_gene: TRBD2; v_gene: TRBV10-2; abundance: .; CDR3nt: TGCGCCAGCATTAGCGGAATAGCGGGAGCGAACACCGGGGAGCTGTTTTTT; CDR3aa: CASISGIAGANTGELFF